This TCR beta chain comes out of a study of T cell responses to AZD1222 COVID-19 vaccine. Points from the study as a whole: Elevations in Spike-specific TCR breadth and depth followed administration of two AZD1222 doses. Only after the peak T cell response were repertoires sampled. White British donors predominated, females outnumbered males, and clonal diversity was possibly underestimated.

The CDR3 consists of 15 residues. The V end lost 5 bases, the J end lost 2 bases, and 15 bases lay between the germline ends. Looked up from germline, CDR1 is MNHEY and CDR2 is SMNVEV (reference sequence). The data were produced by immunoSEQ multiplex PCR, yet TCRdb's version contains in-frame clones alone and is incomplete. Among approximately 150,000 clones listed, around 90% were seen once. With regard to this clone: The antigen remains undetermined.

This receptor was identified in an adult who received the MenACWY meningococcal vaccine as a control. The sample here was peripheral blood, taken 28 days after the second dose of the MenACWY control vaccine. The J gene is TRBJ1-2, the V gene TRBV27, with D hard to call. The CDR3 loop reads CASSPRGPFNYGYTF. In DNA form, the CDR3 reads TGTGCCAGCAGTCCCCGGGGTCCATTCAACTATGGCTACACCTTC.